This paragraph covers one T cell receptor beta chain sequence. This specimen comes from a study of blood T cell repertoires in COVID-19. Study in general: Italy, Spain and the United States were the sources of the convalescent and acute COVID-19 samples.

Germline lookup yields CDR1 SGHDT and CDR2 YYEEEE. Unmatched junction bases numbered 3, after V lost 6 bases and J lost 1 base. CDR3 length: 13 amino acids. Authors' processing steps: Amplifying reference gene primers gave estimates of nucleated cell counts. Only in-frame clones appear in the TCRdb table, and some are missing; sequencing was by immunoSEQ multiplex PCR. The DNA was the basis for D and trimming; V, J and clone size are from that table. The sample lists 250,000 to 350,000 clones, around 89% occurring once. The genes are TRBV5-6 and TRBJ1-1, with TRBD1 identical over 7 bases. This receptor was taken from a woman in her fifties or sixties with acute or convalescent COVID-19. The material sequenced was peripheral blood. CDR3 sequence: CASTRDRNTEAFF. The CDR3 coding sequence is TGTGCCAGCACCCGGGACAGGAACACTGAAGCTTTCTTT.